This T cell receptor (beta chain) is drawn from a study of human T cells and chemical hapten exposure. In the study overall: Patch testing was performed with 0.01% DPC on the upper back, with reading at 6 days.

The time point denotes: pre-sensitization, week 0. Described treatment: therapeutic diphenylcyclopropenone sensitization with weekly scalp DPC. General study points: Relative to control repertoires, expanded TCRs gave rise to significantly more large CDR3 similarity clusters. Because all patients had alopecia, their immune responses might differ from healthy ones.

Germline values: CDR1 MDHEN, CDR2 SYDVKM. V gave up 5 bases and J gave up 4 bases, with 14 bases separating them. The CDR3 loop spans 14 amino acids. Each CDR3 protein gets one entry after TCRdb re-called the RACE reads with MiXCR. The sample includes around 250,000 distinct CDR3 sequences, about 8.1% of them seen just once. This clonotype was counted only a few times. Its antigen remains unknown. The sample in question was whole blood, obtained in connection with sensitization to the hapten diphenylcyclopropenone (DPC). This TCR was sampled from a middle-aged woman with alopecia areata. Some clones in this sample may be carry-over from other donors' samples. The gene calls are TRBV28 and TRBJ1-1; D is perhaps TRBD1 (5 bases). CDR3 in amino acids: CASSPPRATTEAFF. The CDR3 region has the DNA TGTGCCAGCAGTCCCCCCAGGGCTACCACTGAAGCTTTCTTT.